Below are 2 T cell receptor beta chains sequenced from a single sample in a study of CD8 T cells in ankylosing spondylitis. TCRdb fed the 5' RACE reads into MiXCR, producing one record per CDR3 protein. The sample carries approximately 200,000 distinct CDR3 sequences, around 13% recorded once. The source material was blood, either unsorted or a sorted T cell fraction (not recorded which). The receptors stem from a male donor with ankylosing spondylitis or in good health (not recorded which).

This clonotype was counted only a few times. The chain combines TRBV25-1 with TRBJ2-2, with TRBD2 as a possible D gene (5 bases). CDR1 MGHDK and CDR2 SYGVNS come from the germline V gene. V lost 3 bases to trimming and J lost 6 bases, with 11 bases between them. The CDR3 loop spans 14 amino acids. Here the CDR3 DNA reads TGTGCCAGCAGTGATAAGACGGGATCCGGGGAGCTGTTTTTT. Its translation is CASSDKTGSGELFF.

CDR3 DNA sequence: TGTGCCAGCAGCTCCGACAGGAGCTACAACTATGGCTACACCTTC. It is translated as CASSSDRSYNYGYTF. The chain is built from TRBV5-6 and TRBJ1-2, with D possibly being TRBD1 (6 bases). This CDR3 is 15 amino acids long. V was cut by 3 bases and J by 2 bases, with 14 bases left in between. CDR1 is SGHDT, CDR2 YYEEEE, per germline.